Given below is one TCR beta chain in context. From RNA transcripts, TCR beta CDR3 regions were amplified. RT-PCR in the first round (using the HTBI primer set) targeted the TCR CDR3. TCRdb independently ran MiXCR on the multiplex PCR reads; one entry per CDR3 protein. The data show 300,000 or so distinct CDR3 sequences, roughly 23% seen once. The data were obtained in a study of T cells in Graves' hyperthyroidism and ophthalmopathy. The receptor comes from a woman aged 45-59 years with Graves' hyperthyroidism. Sequencing was done on a sample of blood.

The CDR3 here is CASSNQGQTSGNTIYF. DNA for the CDR3: TGTGCCAGCAGCAACCAAGGACAGACCTCTGGAAACACCATATATTTT. This chain connects TRBV7-9 to TRBJ1-3; TRBD1 is a possible D gene (6 bases). The germline CDR1 and CDR2 sequences are SEHNR and FQNEAQ (reference sequence). This CDR3 comprises 16 residues. Trimming took off 5 bases at V and 0 bases at J, with 14 bases between the two ends.